The 5 T cell receptor beta chains given below trace back to one sample, sequenced in a study of cytomegalovirus exposure and HLA in healthy donors. Primers: 60 Vbeta forward and 13 Jbeta reverse. TCRdb's table, derived via immunoSEQ multiplex PCR, lists solely in-frame clones and lacks some. The sample carries 53,000 or so clones, just under 75% recorded once. Material for sequencing was PBMCs. The receptors derive from a young man in good health and CMV-seropositive.

The chain employs TRBV6-6 and TRBJ2-7; the D is unclear. V lost 0 bases to trimming and J lost 3 bases, with 3 bases between them. The CDR3 length is 12 residues. Germline values: CDR1 MNHNY, CDR2 SVGAGI (reference sequence). The CDR3 is CASSYSSYEQYF. The CDR3 DNA reads as TGTGCCAGCAGTTACTCGAGCTACGAGCAGTACTTC.

This clone was observed a few times. The chain employs TRBV6-4 and TRBJ2-1; 8 nucleotides agree with TRBD1. CDR1 is MRHNA and CDR2 is SNTAGT in the germline V gene. The CDR3 sequence is 15 residues long. After removal of 0 bases from V and 6 bases from J, the junction contained 4 bases not matched to a gene. The CDR3 DNA sequence: TGTGCCAGCAGTGACTCGGTACAGGGGGTCAATGAGCAGTTCTTC. As protein: CASSDSVQGVNEQFF.

The CDR3, as DNA: TGTGCCAGCAGCTTAAGGGTCGCAGGGGGCGGTGAGCAGTTCTTC. Protein sequence: CASSLRVAGGGEQFF. The chain has TRBV7-2 and TRBJ2-1; 8 bases line up with TRBD1. Per germline, CDR1 SGHTA and CDR2 FQGNSA. With V trimmed by 2 bases and J by 9 bases, 9 bases remained unmatched. This CDR3 region has 15 residues.

J is TRBJ1-1 and V is TRBV4-3, with D maybe TRBD1 (6 bases). The CDR3 loop spans 14 amino acids. V lost 6 bases and J 4 bases, leaving 15 bases between the germline ends. Germline V gives CDR1 LGHNA, CDR2 YSLEER. In DNA, the CDR3 is TGCGCCAGCAGGCGCACAGGGCTGAGCACTGAAGCTTTCTTT. Encoded protein: CASRRTGLSTEAFF.

This clone was detected only once. The chain uses TRBV4-3 and TRBJ2-7; weak D call: TRBD2 (6 bases). Germline CDR1 is LGHNA and CDR2 is YSLEER. This CDR3 is 13 amino acids long. Trimming pared 1 base from V and 6 bases from J, leaving 10 bases between. In DNA form, the CDR3 reads TGCGCCAGCAGCCAAGTCGGCGGGGTCGAGCAGTACTTC. Residues: CASSQVGGVEQYF.